A single sample gave rise to the 14 T cell receptor beta chains below, sequenced in a study of blood T cell repertoires in COVID-19 (dated by TCRdb to the early 2020s). To prepare the library, the immunoSEQ multiplex PCR assay was applied. As stored in TCRdb, this immuneACCESS dataset retains in-frame rearrangements with V and J assigned. A fraction of the clones does not appear; measured against another copy, unresolved V genes explain less than half of the discrepancy, and the remainder lacks a known reason. Across this sample there are about 330,000 clones, with approximately 85% seen only once. The leading ten clones occupy approximately 7.9% of the sample. Sequencing was performed on peripheral blood. All receptors derive from a human donor in a cohort sampled during active COVID-19.

The rearrangement uses TRBV30 and TRBJ1-1, with 10 bases fitting TRBD1. Germline V gene data show CDR1 as GTSNPN and CDR2 as SVGIG (reference sequence). CDR3 length: 12 residues. DNA for the CDR3: TGTGCATGGGACAGGGGTGAGGGTGAAGCTTTCTTT. Translating gives CAWDRGEGEAFF.

This sequence joins TRBV24-1 and TRBJ1-2; D remains ambiguous. Germline assignment: CDR1 KGHDR and CDR2 SFDVKD. The CDR3 extends over 13 amino acids. V lost 3 bases to trimming and J lost 10 bases, with 14 bases between them. DNA for the CDR3: TGTGCCACCAGTGATCTCAACTTAGGACTCTACACCTTC. Protein sequence: CATSDLNLGLYTF.

The CDR3 loop is CASSFRGENSPLHF. The CDR3 DNA follows: TGTGCCAGCAGTTTTAGGGGTGAGAATTCACCCCTCCACTTT. The V call is TRBV27, the J call TRBJ1-6, with a tentative D call TRBD1 (5 bases). Looked up from germline, CDR1 is MNHEY and CDR2 is SMNVEV (reference sequence). The CDR3 has 14 residues. V shed 3 bases and J shed 7 bases, with 10 bases lying between them.

The V gene is TRBV6-5, the J gene TRBJ2-1; the D is unclear. Trimming pared 6 bases from V and 2 bases from J, leaving 5 bases between. The CDR3 spans 12 residues. Per the germline V gene, CDR1 is MNHEY and CDR2 is SVGAGI. CDR3 sequence: CASRTPYNEQFF. The CDR3 DNA reads as TGTGCCAGCAGAACACCCTACAATGAGCAGTTCTTC.

V is TRBV5-6 and J is TRBJ1-1; unclear D gene. Germline V gene sequence: CDR1 SGHDT, CDR2 YYEEEE. Between the trimmed V and J ends, which lost 1 base and 0 bases, there was a span of 13 bases. The CDR3 spans 16 residues. The CDR3 nucleotides are TGTGCCAGCAGCTTGATTCGAGGGCCCATGAACACTGAAGCTTTCTTT. Translated, it gives CASSLIRGPMNTEAFF.

CDR3: CASSSQGFGSPLHF. As DNA, the CDR3 is TGTGCCAGCAGCTCACAGGGGTTCGGTTCACCCCTCCACTTT. V usage is TRBV7-2 and J usage is TRBJ1-6, with 7 bases that match TRBD1. Germline loops: CDR1 SGHTA, CDR2 FQGNSA. This CDR3 is 14 amino acids long. V gave up 4 bases and J gave up 9 bases; unmatched junction bases: 6.

This chain uses TRBV7-2 with TRBJ2-7; 7 nucleotides line up with TRBD1. Germline V gene lookup returns CDR1 SGHTA and CDR2 FQGNSA. This CDR3 contains 13 residues. V dropped 6 bases and J dropped 1; count of bases not matched to a gene: 3. The CDR3 loop reads CASSRDRSYEQYF. CDR3 coding DNA: TGTGCCAGCAGTCGGGACAGATCCTACGAGCAGTACTTC.

The rearrangement uses TRBV18 and TRBJ1-1; 7 nucleotides match TRBD1. J lost 2 bases, V lost 8 bases, and 5 bases had no gene match. From germline, CDR1 is KGHSH and CDR2 LQKENI. This CDR3 spans 13 amino acids. CDR3 DNA sequence: TGTGCCAGCCAAAGGGACAGAAACACTGAAGCTTTCTTT. It codes for CASQRDRNTEAFF.

The V and J genes are TRBV7-9 and TRBJ2-2, with 9 bases fitting TRBD2. From germline, CDR1 is SEHNR and CDR2 FQNEAQ (reference sequence). Trimming took 5 bases from V and 0 from J; bases not matched to a gene: 4. The CDR3 sequence is 16 residues long. The CDR3 DNA reads TGTGCCAGCAGCCGGAGCGGGGGGACGAACACCGGGGAGCTGTTTTTT. Residues: CASSRSGGTNTGELFF.

This chain joins TRBV19 and TRBJ1-2; 8 nucleotides agree with TRBD1. The germline CDR1 and CDR2 sequences are LNHDA and SQIVND (reference sequence). CDR3 length: 14 amino acids. V was clipped by 9 bases and J by 2 bases; unmatched bases: 8. The CDR3 DNA sequence: TGTGCCAGCACTCGGGACAGGCCGAACTATGGCTACACCTTC. It is translated as CASTRDRPNYGYTF.

V and J are TRBV6-5 and TRBJ1-1; 8 bases match TRBD1. The V segment lost 8 bases and the J segment 6 bases; nucleotides outside the gene matches: 5. CDR1 and CDR2 (germline): MNHEY, SVGAGI. The CDR3 covers 12 residues. Here the CDR3 reads CASVRQGPEAFF. Here the CDR3 DNA reads TGTGCCAGCGTCAGACAGGGGCCTGAAGCTTTCTTT.

In its sample, this clone was seen a few times. V gene TRBV4-1 combines with J gene TRBJ2-7; D is perhaps TRBD2 (6 bases). The germline CDR1 and CDR2 sequences are MGHRA and YSYEKL. The CDR3 sequence is 12 residues long. V dropped 3 bases and J dropped 6 bases, with 9 bases sitting between them. CDR3 residues: CASSHMGGEQYF. The CDR3 DNA reads as TGCGCCAGCAGCCATATGGGGGGCGAGCAGTACTTC.

The V gene is TRBV10-3, the J gene TRBJ1-3; D unresolved. Trimming left V 4 bases short and J 0 bases short, with 7 bases between. The CDR3 contains 14 residues. Per germline, CDR1 ENHRY and CDR2 SYGVKD. The CDR3 sequence: CAISVTDSGNTIYF. CDR3 DNA: TGTGCCATCAGTGTCACAGACTCTGGAAACACCATATATTTT.

The chain combines TRBV10-2 with TRBJ2-3; D is undetermined. CDR3 size: 12 residues. CDR1 and CDR2 (germline): WSHSY, SAAADI. The V gene lost 8 bases and the J gene lost 2 bases, with 8 bases spanning the gap. This CDR3 is CASGHNTDTQYF. CDR3 sequence (DNA): TGCGCCAGCGGGCATAACACAGATACGCAGTATTTT.